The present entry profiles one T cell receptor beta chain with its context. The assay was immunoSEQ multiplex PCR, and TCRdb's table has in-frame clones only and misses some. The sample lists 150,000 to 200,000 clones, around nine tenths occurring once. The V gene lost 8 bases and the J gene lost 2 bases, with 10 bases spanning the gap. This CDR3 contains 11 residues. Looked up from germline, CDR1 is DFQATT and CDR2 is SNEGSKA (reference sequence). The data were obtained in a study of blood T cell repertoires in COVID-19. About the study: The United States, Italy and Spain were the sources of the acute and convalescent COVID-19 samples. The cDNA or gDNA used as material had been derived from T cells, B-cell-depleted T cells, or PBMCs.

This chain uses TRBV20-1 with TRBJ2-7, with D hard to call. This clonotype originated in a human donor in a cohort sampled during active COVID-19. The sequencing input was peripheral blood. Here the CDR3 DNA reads TGCAGTCTTTCCGGTACCTACGAGCAGTACTTC. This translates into CSLSGTYEQYF.